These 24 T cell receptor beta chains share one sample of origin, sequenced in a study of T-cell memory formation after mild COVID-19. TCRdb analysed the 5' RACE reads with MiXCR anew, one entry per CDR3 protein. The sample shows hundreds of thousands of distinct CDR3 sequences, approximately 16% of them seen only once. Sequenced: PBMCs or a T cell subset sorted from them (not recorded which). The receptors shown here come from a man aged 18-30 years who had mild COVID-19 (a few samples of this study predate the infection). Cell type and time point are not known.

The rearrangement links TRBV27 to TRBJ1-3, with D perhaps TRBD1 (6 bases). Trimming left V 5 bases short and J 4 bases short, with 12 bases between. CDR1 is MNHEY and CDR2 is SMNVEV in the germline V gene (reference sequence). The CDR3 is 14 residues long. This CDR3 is CASSVGALGNTIYF. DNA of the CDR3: TGTGCCAGCAGTGTGGGGGCGTTGGGAAACACCATATATTTT.

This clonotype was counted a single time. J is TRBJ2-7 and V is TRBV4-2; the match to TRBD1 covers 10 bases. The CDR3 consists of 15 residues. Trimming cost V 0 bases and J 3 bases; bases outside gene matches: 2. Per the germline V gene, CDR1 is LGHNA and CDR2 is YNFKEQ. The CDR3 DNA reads TGTGCCAGCAGCCAAGAAGACAGGGGGCTCTACGAGCAGTACTTC. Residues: CASSQEDRGLYEQYF.

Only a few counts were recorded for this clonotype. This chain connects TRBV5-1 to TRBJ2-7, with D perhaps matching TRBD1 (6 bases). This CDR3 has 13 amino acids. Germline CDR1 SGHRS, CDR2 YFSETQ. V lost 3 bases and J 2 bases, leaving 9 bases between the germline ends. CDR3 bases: TGCGCCAGCAGCTACCGACAGGCCTACGAGCAGTACTTC. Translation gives CASSYRQAYEQYF. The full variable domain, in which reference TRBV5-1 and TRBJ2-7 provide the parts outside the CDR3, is KAGVTQTPRYLIKTRGQQVTLSCSPISGHRSVSWYQQTPGQGLQFLFEYFSETQRNKGNFPGRFSGRQFSNSRSEMNVSTLELGDSALYLCASSYRQAYEQYFGPGTRLTVT.

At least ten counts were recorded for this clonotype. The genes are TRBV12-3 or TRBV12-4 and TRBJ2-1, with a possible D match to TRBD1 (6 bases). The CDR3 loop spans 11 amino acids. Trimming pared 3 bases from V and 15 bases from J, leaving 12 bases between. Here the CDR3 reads CASSFGQRRFF. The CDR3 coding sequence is TGTGCCAGCAGTTTCGGACAGCGAAGGTTCTTC.

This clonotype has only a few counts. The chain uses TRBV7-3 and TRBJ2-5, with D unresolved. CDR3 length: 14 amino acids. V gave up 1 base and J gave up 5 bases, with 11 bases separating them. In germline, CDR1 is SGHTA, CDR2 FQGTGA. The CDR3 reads CASSLIGRAETQYF. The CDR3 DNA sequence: TGTGCCAGCAGCTTAATTGGCCGGGCGGAGACCCAGTACTTC.

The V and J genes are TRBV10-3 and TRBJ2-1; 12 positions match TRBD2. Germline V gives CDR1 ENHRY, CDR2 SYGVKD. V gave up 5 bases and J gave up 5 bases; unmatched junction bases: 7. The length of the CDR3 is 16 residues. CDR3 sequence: CAISPLTSGGNNEQFF. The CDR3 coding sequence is TGTGCCATCAGTCCTCTGACTAGCGGGGGAAACAATGAGCAGTTCTTC.

DNA of the CDR3: TGCGCCAGCAGCCTCGGGACAGCTGATGGCTACACCTTC. Translating it yields CASSLGTADGYTF. The V call is TRBV4-1, the J call TRBJ1-2, with TRBD1 identical over 7 bases. The CDR3 loop spans 13 amino acids. J gave up 6 bases and V 4 bases, and 5 bases lay outside the gene matches. CDR1 and CDR2 from the germline V gene are MGHRA and YSYEKL.

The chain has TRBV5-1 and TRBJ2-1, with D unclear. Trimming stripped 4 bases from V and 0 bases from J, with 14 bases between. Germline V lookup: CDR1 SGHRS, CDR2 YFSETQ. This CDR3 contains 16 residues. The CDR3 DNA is TGCGCCAGCAGCCCGACTCCACTGAGCTCCTACAATGAGCAGTTCTTC. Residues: CASSPTPLSSYNEQFF. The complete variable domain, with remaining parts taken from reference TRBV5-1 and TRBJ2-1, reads KAGVTQTPRYLIKTRGQQVTLSCSPISGHRSVSWYQQTPGQGLQFLFEYFSETQRNKGNFPGRFSGRQFSNSRSEMNVSTLELGDSALYLCASSPTPLSSYNEQFFGPGTRLTVL.

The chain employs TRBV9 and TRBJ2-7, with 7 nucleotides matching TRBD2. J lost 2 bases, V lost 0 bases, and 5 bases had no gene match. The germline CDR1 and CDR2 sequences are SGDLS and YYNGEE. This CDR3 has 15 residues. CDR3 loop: CASSVEGLFPYEQYF. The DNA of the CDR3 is TGTGCCAGCAGCGTAGAGGGACTATTCCCCTACGAGCAGTACTTC.

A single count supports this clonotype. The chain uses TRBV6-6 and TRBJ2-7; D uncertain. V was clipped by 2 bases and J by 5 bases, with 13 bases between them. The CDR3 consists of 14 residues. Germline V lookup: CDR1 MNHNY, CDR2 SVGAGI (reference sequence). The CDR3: CASSYAPFPDEQYF. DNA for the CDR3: TGTGCCAGCAGTTACGCCCCGTTCCCCGACGAGCAGTACTTC.

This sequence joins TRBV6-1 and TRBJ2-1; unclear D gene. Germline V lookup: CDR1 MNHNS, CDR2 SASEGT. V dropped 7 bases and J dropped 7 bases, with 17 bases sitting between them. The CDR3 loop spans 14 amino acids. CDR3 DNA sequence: TGTGCCAGCAACGCGGACGGCATTCTTAATGAGCAGTTCTTC. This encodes CASNADGILNEQFF.

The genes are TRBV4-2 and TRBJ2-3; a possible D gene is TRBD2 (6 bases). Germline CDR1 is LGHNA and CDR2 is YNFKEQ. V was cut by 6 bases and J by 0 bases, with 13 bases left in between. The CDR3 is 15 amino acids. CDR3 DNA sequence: TGTGCCAGCAGTCGTCGCGGGGAGAGCACAGATACGCAGTATTTT. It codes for CASSRRGESTDTQYF.

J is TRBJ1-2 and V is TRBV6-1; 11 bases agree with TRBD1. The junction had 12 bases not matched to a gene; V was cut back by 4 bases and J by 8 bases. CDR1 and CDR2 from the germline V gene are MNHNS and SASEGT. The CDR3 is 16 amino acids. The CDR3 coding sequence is TGTGCCAGCAGTGTGTCCTATGGACAGGGGGCCGTGGGCTACACCTTC. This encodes CASSVSYGQGAVGYTF.

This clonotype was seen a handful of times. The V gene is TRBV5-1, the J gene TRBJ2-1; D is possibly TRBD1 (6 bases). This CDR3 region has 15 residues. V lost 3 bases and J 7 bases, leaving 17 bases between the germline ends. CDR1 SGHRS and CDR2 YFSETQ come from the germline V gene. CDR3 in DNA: TGCGCCAGCAGCTCTCTACAGGGTTCCATAAATGAGCAGTTCTTC. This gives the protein CASSSLQGSINEQFF.

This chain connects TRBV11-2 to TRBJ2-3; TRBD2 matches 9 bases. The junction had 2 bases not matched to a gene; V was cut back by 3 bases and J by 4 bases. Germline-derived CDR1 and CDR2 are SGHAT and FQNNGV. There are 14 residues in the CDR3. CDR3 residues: CASSFSGGPDTQYF. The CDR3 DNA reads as TGTGCCAGCAGCTTTAGCGGGGGTCCAGATACGCAGTATTTT.

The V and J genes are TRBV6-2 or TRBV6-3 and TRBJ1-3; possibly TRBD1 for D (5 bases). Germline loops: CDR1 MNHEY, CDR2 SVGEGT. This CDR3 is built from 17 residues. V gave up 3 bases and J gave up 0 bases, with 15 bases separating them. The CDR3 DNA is TGTGCCAGCAGTTATTCGGGACTTCGGAGCTCTGGAAACACCATATATTTT. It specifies CASSYSGLRSSGNTIYF.

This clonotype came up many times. The CDR3 nucleotides read TGCGCCAGCAGTCACAACCCGAACACTGAAGCTTTCTTT. Residues: CASSHNPNTEAFF. This chain links TRBV5-1 with TRBJ1-1; D is unclear. The V gene's germline CDR1 is SGHRS and CDR2 YFSETQ. This CDR3 contains 13 residues. Trimming left V 5 bases short and J 1 base short, with 9 bases between. The complete variable domain, with remaining parts taken from reference TRBV5-1 and TRBJ1-1, reads KAGVTQTPRYLIKTRGQQVTLSCSPISGHRSVSWYQQTPGQGLQFLFEYFSETQRNKGNFPGRFSGRQFSNSRSEMNVSTLELGDSALYLCASSHNPNTEAFFGQGTRLTVV.

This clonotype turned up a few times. The DNA for the CDR3 is TGTGCCAGCGCCCTTGGGACAGACCAAGAGACCCAGTACTTC. This encodes CASALGTDQETQYF. V usage is TRBV6-6 and J usage is TRBJ2-5; 7 bases are a match to TRBD1. Trimming at V came to 8 bases and at J to 0 bases, leaving 6 bases not matched to a gene. This CDR3 contains 14 residues. Germline-derived CDR1 and CDR2 are MNHNY and SVGAGI (reference sequence).

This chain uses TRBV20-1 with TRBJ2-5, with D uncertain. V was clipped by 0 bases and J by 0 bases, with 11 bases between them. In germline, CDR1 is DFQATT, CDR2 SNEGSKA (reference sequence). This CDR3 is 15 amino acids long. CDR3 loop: CSAREERTNQETQYF. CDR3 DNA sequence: TGCAGTGCTAGAGAGGAAAGAACGAACCAAGAGACCCAGTACTTC.

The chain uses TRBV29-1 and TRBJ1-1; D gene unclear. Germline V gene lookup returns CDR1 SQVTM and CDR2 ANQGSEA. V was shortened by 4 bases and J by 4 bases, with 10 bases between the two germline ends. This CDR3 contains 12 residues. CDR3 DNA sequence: TGCAGCGTTGTTCCCGTCTTCACTGAAGCTTTCTTT. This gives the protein CSVVPVFTEAFF.

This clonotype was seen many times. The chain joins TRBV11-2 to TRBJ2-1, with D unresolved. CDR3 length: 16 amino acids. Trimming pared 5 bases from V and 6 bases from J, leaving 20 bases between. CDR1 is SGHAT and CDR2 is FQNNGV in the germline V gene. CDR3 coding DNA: TGTGCCAGCAGCCCTCCGGGCCTTCCAGAGGTCAATGAGCAGTTCTTC. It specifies CASSPPGLPEVNEQFF.

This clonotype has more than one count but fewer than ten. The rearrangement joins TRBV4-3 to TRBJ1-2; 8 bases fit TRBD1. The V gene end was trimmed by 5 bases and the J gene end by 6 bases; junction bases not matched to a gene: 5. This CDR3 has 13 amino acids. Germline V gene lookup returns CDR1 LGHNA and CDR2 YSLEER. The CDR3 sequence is CASSSRTGNGYTF. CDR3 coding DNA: TGCGCCAGCAGCTCCCGGACAGGGAATGGCTACACCTTC.

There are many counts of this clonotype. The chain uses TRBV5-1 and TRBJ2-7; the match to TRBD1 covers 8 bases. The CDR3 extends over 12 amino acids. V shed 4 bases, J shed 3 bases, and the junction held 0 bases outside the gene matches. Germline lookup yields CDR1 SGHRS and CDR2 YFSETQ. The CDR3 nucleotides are TGCGCCAGCAGCGGGACAGGCTACGAGCAGTACTTC. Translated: CASSGTGYEQYF.

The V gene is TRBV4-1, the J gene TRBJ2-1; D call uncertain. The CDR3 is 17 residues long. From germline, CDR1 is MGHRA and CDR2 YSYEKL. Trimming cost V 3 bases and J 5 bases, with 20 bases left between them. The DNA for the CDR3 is TGCGCCAGCAGCCATCTTTCGGGCCTAGGAAGGGACAATGAGCAGTTCTTC. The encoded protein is CASSHLSGLGRDNEQFF.